The sequence of this T cell receptor beta chain was determined in a study of shared clonotypes between healthy human individuals. Trimming shortened V by 3 bases and J by 10 bases, and 10 bases separated the two germline ends. CDR1 is SGHTS and CDR2 is YDEGEE in the germline V gene. The CDR3 is 11 amino acids. It was across several immunoSEQ plates that each subset's genomic DNA was evenly split. In the authors' workflow: Junction-only sequences produced by ImmunoSEQ had no quality scores, so filtering differed. Method: immunoSEQ multiplex PCR; TCRdb's copy keeps in-frame clones and lacks some. Clonal size and the V and J genes are those of that table, whereas D and trimming came from the DNA. Of about 1.1 million clones in the sample, approximately 75% were seen once. Donors comprised healthy HIV-negative adults lacking recent acute infections or vaccinations. A few counts support this clone. The antigen remains undetermined.

Study observations and caveats: Relative to clonotypes present in all four donors, those not shared had lower generation probabilities.

The sequencing sample was made of memory CD4+ T cells from PBMCs. The subset: CD45RA-negative fraction. V and J are TRBV5-8 and TRBJ1-1; weak D call: TRBD1 (6 bases). This clonotype was obtained from a man between 18 and 35 years old in good health. Some clones in this sample may be carry-over from other donors' samples. CDR3 in amino acids: CASSYREAAFF. CDR3 coding DNA: TGTGCCAGCAGCTACAGGGAAGCAGCTTTCTTT.